The present TCR beta chain was sequenced within a study of control samples from healthy donors and cancer patients. Clones were read by immunoSEQ multiplex PCR, and TCRdb kept only the in-frame ones, dropping some. The top ten hold about 1.7% of the sample, which has roughly 130,000 clones, about 93% seen once. This CDR3 region has 14 residues. From germline, CDR1 is SGHNT and CDR2 YYREEE (reference sequence). V dropped 0 bases and J dropped 5; count of bases not matched to a gene: 3. The origin of this receptor is a man aged 50-59 years with head and neck cancer. The chain joins TRBV5-4 to TRBJ1-1; 8 nucleotides agree with TRBD1. Sequences were obtained from PBMCs. The CDR3 loop is CASSLAGGKTEAFF. In DNA, the CDR3 is TGTGCCAGCAGCTTGGCAGGGGGCAAAACTGAAGCTTTCTTT.